This record covers a single TCR beta chain. Its antigen is unidentified. This entry comes from a study of high-grade serous ovarian cancer treatment subgroups. Study information: Each sample yielded on average approximately 7,500 unique TCR beta rearrangements from 12,000 to 15,000 reads.

Study outcomes and limitations: Clonal relatedness tracked neoantigen level, and by trend copy number and mutation load. Same-patient tumor repertoires overlapped at about 0.095 to 0.85; different patients barely overlapped.

The protocol was immunoSEQ multiplex PCR, while the TCRdb copy is restricted to in-frame clones and leaves out a portion. The profile shows approximately 5,700 clones, less than 70% of them singletons. Tumor samples were obtained before definitive surgery or chemotherapy. The junction had 0 bases not matched to a gene; V was cut back by 5 bases and J by 3 bases. Germline loops: CDR1 MDHEN, CDR2 SYDVKM. This CDR3 is 12 amino acids long. This chain joins TRBV28 and TRBJ1-2; 7 bases line up with TRBD1. This receptor was obtained from a human donor with high-grade serous ovarian cancer. The sequenced sample was tumor tissue. CDR3 DNA sequence: TGTGCCAGCAGTGGGACAGACTATGGCTACACCTTC. The encoded protein is CASSGTDYGYTF.